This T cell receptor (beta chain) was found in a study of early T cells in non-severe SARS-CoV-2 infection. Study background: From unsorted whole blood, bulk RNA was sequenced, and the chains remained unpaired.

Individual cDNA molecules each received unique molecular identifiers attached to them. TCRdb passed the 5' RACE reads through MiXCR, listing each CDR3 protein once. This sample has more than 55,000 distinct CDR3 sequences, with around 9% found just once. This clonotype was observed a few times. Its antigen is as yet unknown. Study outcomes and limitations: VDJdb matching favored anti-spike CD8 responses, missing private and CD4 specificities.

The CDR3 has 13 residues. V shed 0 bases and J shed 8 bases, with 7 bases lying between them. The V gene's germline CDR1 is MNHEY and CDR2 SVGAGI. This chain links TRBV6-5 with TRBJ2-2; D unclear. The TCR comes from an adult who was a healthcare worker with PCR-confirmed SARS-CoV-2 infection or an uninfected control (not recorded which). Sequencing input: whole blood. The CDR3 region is CASSYSFTGELFF. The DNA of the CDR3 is TGTGCCAGCAGTTACTCGTTTACTGGGGAGCTGTTTTTT.